These 8 T cell receptor beta chains came from one sample sequenced in a study of blood T cell repertoires in COVID-19. Libraries were prepared by immunoSEQ multiplex PCR; TCRdb keeps only in-frame clonotypes and omits some of them. The sample shows about 55,000 clones, about nine tenths of them seen only once. Sequencing was performed on peripheral blood. The receptors here all came from a man aged 35 to 55 with acute or convalescent COVID-19.

The CDR3 spells CASSHAEGVTEAFF. CDR3 nucleotides: TGTGCCAGCAGCCATGCAGAGGGAGTAACTGAAGCTTTCTTT. The genes are TRBV27 and TRBJ1-1; D ambiguous. Looked up from germline, CDR1 is MNHEY and CDR2 is SMNVEV (reference sequence). The V end was cut by 6 bases, the J end by 5 bases, with 16 bases between. CDR3 size: 14 residues.

The genes are TRBV5-6 and TRBJ1-3; D might be TRBD1 (5 bases). Trimming stripped 0 bases from V and 4 bases from J, with 14 bases between. Germline V gene lookup returns CDR1 SGHDT and CDR2 YYEEEE. This CDR3 is 16 amino acids long. CDR3 protein: CASSLGQGTRGNTIYF. The CDR3 nucleotides read TGTGCCAGCAGCTTGGGTCAGGGAACGCGCGGAAACACCATATATTTT.

V usage is TRBV25-1 and J usage is TRBJ1-2; D is perhaps TRBD1 (5 bases). The V and J ends lost 5 bases and 4 bases respectively, with 14 bases between them. In germline, CDR1 is MGHDK, CDR2 SYGVNS. This CDR3 contains 14 residues. This CDR3 is CASSPDSVGYGYTF. CDR3 coding DNA: TGTGCCAGCAGTCCCGACAGTGTCGGCTATGGCTACACCTTC.

CDR3 in DNA: TGTGCCAGCAGCCGGACAGGCCTACAAGAGACCCAGTACTTC. Protein product: CASSRTGLQETQYF. The chain recombines TRBV7-3 with TRBJ2-5; TRBD1 agrees at 7 bases. Trimming took 5 bases from V and 2 from J; bases not matched to a gene: 5. CDR3 length equals 14 residues. The germline CDR1 and CDR2 sequences are SGHTA and FQGTGA.

The chain is built from TRBV5-1 and TRBJ2-3; maybe TRBD2 (6 bases). V shed 4 bases and J shed 0 bases, with 9 bases lying between them. The CDR3 sequence is 14 residues long. Germline V CDR1 and CDR2: SGHRS, YFSETQ. DNA for the CDR3: TGCGCCAGCAGCGGGGGGACTAGCACAGATACGCAGTATTTT. This gives the protein CASSGGTSTDTQYF.

This chain joins TRBV29-1 and TRBJ2-2; possibly TRBD1 for D (6 bases). Between the trimmed V and J ends, which lost 3 bases and 4 bases, there was a span of 15 bases. This CDR3 is built from 15 residues. Germline CDR1 SQVTM, CDR2 ANQGSEA. As DNA, the CDR3 is TGCAGCGTTGACACAGGGATGAGCAGCACCGGGGAGCTGTTTTTT. Its translation is CSVDTGMSSTGELFF.

The CDR3 coding sequence is TGTGCCAGCAGTGTGGAGACAGGGGATTCCGAGCAGTACTTC. Encoded protein: CASSVETGDSEQYF. The V call is TRBV2, the J call TRBJ2-7, with 8 positions matching TRBD1. This CDR3 is built from 14 residues. CDR1 and CDR2 from the germline V gene are SNHLY and FYNNEI. With V trimmed by 4 bases and J by 6 bases, 8 bases remained unmatched.

This clone showed up just a few times. The chain has TRBV29-1 and TRBJ1-2; 7 bases agree with TRBD1. The CDR3 runs 13 residues. The V segment lost 4 bases and the J segment 7 bases; nucleotides outside the gene matches: 9. Germline V gene data show CDR1 as SQVTM and CDR2 as ANQGSEA. The CDR3 DNA sequence: TGCAGCGTTGCGGCCACAGGGGTCGGTGGCTACACCTTC. It translates to CSVAATGVGGYTF.